These 25 T cell receptor beta chains were sequenced from one sample in a study of cytomegalovirus exposure and HLA in healthy donors. Use of 60 Vbeta and 13 Jbeta primers characterized the PCR. The data were produced by immunoSEQ multiplex PCR, yet TCRdb's version contains in-frame clones alone and is incomplete. In the table there are under 95,000 clones, around 80% of which are singletons. The sequenced sample was PBMCs. The receptors here all came from a male donor in good health and CMV-seronegative.

The chain joins TRBV5-1 to TRBJ1-2; 7 positions agree with TRBD1. Germline V gives CDR1 SGHRS, CDR2 YFSETQ. V shed 4 bases and J 1 base; nucleotides not matched to a gene: 4. This CDR3 spans 14 amino acids. CDR3 nucleotide sequence: TGCGCCAGCAGCCTAGACAGGGATAACTATGGCTACACCTTC. Translated, it gives CASSLDRDNYGYTF.

J is TRBJ2-7 and V is TRBV27, with 9 bases lining up with TRBD2. The J segment lost 3 bases and the V segment lost 5 bases, leaving 8 bases of the junction unmatched. This CDR3 is built from 15 residues. The V gene's germline CDR1 is MNHEY and CDR2 SMNVEV (reference sequence). CDR3 nucleotides: TGTGCCAGCAGTCCCAGTGTAGCGGGAGTCTACGAGCAGTACTTC. It is translated as CASSPSVAGVYEQYF.

The V and J genes are TRBV29-1 and TRBJ2-1; 9 bases align to TRBD2. This CDR3 contains 18 residues. Germline CDR1 is SQVTM and CDR2 is ANQGSEA. The V gene end was trimmed by 0 bases and the J gene end by 3 bases; junction bases not matched to a gene: 12. The CDR3 region has the DNA TGCAGCGTTGAAGATCTGGTTGGTAGCGGGGGTTACTACAATGAGCAGTTCTTC. It translates to CSVEDLVGSGGYYNEQFF.

The chain recombines TRBV4-2 with TRBJ2-6, with 10 bases that match TRBD1. Germline lookup yields CDR1 LGHNA and CDR2 YNFKEQ. The V segment lost 1 base and the J segment 1 base; nucleotides outside the gene matches: 10. The CDR3 contains 20 residues. CDR3 in amino acids: CASSQAIPGTGASGANVLTF. The CDR3 DNA reads TGTGCCAGCAGCCAAGCTATCCCCGGGACAGGGGCATCTGGGGCCAACGTCCTGACTTTC.

This chain joins TRBV9 and TRBJ2-5; TRBD2 matches at 12 bases. Trimming at V came to 4 bases and at J to 5 bases, leaving 3 bases not matched to a gene. Looked up from germline, CDR1 is SGDLS and CDR2 is YYNGEE. CDR3 length: 14 residues. CDR3 DNA: TGTGCCAGCAGCATTACTAGCGGGGGGGAGACCCAGTACTTC. Translated: CASSITSGGETQYF.

The chain couples TRBV13 to TRBJ2-5; D is ambiguous. Deletions cut 4 bases from V and 1 base from J, with 10 bases between. The CDR3 consists of 14 residues. Germline values: CDR1 PRHDT, CDR2 FYEKMQ (reference sequence). This CDR3 is CASSSPLSQETQYF. CDR3 coding DNA: TGTGCCAGCAGCTCGCCTCTCAGCCAAGAGACCCAGTACTTC.

The J gene is TRBJ2-3, the V gene TRBV5-6; 9 positions agree with TRBD2. CDR3 length equals 18 residues. With V trimmed by 3 bases and J by 7 bases, 18 bases remained unmatched. The germline V gene has CDR1 SGHDT and CDR2 YYEEEE. The CDR3 coding sequence is TGTGCCAGCAGCTGGGAGACTAGCGGCCTCCTTGGGGGAAATACGCAGTATTTT. Translated, it gives CASSWETSGLLGGNTQYF.

CDR3 sequence: CASSVQGAYNEQFF. The CDR3 DNA sequence: TGTGCCAGTAGTGTCCAGGGGGCTTACAATGAGCAGTTCTTC. The chain uses TRBV19 and TRBJ2-1; 8 nucleotides agree with TRBD1. Germline loops: CDR1 LNHDA, CDR2 SQIVND (reference sequence). The CDR3 is 14 amino acids. Trimming took 5 bases from V and 4 from J; bases not matched to a gene: 4.

This chain connects TRBV7-9 to TRBJ2-7; the match to TRBD2 covers 8 bases. The length of the CDR3 is 15 residues. From germline, CDR1 is SEHNR and CDR2 FQNEAQ (reference sequence). J gave up 2 bases and V 3 bases, and 6 bases lay outside the gene matches. DNA for the CDR3: TGTGCCAGCAGCTTTCTGAGCGGGGGAACCTACGAGCAGTACTTC. This codes for CASSFLSGGTYEQYF.

In its sample, this clone was seen a few times. V gene TRBV18 combines with J gene TRBJ2-5, with 7 bases that match TRBD1. Germline lookup yields CDR1 KGHSH and CDR2 LQKENI. There are 15 residues in the CDR3. V lost 0 bases and J lost 0; bases outside the gene matches: 1. CDR3 sequence: CASSPPGQYQETQYF. The CDR3 DNA follows: TGTGCCAGCTCACCACCGGGACAGTACCAAGAGACCCAGTACTTC.

The rearrangement joins TRBV2 to TRBJ2-7; TRBD1 matches 9 bases. From germline, CDR1 is SNHLY and CDR2 FYNNEI. The CDR3 covers 15 residues. V lost 6 bases, J lost 0 bases, and 6 bases stayed unmatched. The CDR3: CASSEQGASSYEQYF. The CDR3 nucleotides read TGTGCCAGCAGCGAACAGGGGGCGTCCTCCTACGAGCAGTACTTC. Full variable domain (outside the CDR3, taken from reference TRBV2 and TRBJ2-7): EPEVTQTPSHQVTQMGQEVILRCVPISNHLYFYWYRQILGQKVEFLVSFYNNEISEKSEIFDDQFSVERPDGSNFTLKIRSTKLEDSAMYFCASSEQGASSYEQYFGPGTRLTVT.

V gene TRBV5-5 combines with J gene TRBJ2-3; D unresolved. Germline CDR1 SGHKS, CDR2 YYEKEE (reference sequence). Trimming shortened V by 0 bases and J by 4 bases, and 15 bases separated the two germline ends. The CDR3 consists of 16 residues. The CDR3 protein is CASSLEAPAQADTQYF. DNA for the CDR3: TGTGCCAGCAGCTTGGAGGCGCCGGCCCAGGCAGATACGCAGTATTTT. Based on the CDR3 plus reference TRBV5-5 and TRBJ2-3, the full variable domain is DAGVTQSPTHLIKTRGQQVTLRCSPISGHKSVSWYQQVLGQGPQFIFQYYEKEERGRGNFPDRFSARQFPNYSSELNVNALLLGDSALYLCASSLEAPAQADTQYFGPGTRLTVL.

This clone has only one observation. This chain joins TRBV6-6 and TRBJ2-7; weak D call: TRBD2 (6 bases). Germline values: CDR1 MNHNY, CDR2 SVGAGI (reference sequence). The length of the CDR3 is 13 residues. V was cut by 7 bases and J by 3 bases, with 13 bases left in between. In DNA form, the CDR3 reads TGTGCCAGCACCCAGGCGGGGTTCTACGAGCAGTACTTC. Its protein product is CASTQAGFYEQYF.

V gene TRBV10-3 combines with J gene TRBJ2-7; 10 nucleotides match TRBD1. The CDR3 loop spans 15 amino acids. Germline CDR1 ENHRY, CDR2 SYGVKD. V shed 0 bases, J shed 3 bases, and the junction held 2 bases outside the gene matches. CDR3 sequence (DNA): TGTGCCATCAGTGAGTCTGACAGGGGGCTCTACGAGCAGTACTTC. Its protein is CAISESDRGLYEQYF.

V gene TRBV29-1 combines with J gene TRBJ2-5; D unresolved. Trimming left V 6 bases short and J 1 base short, with 9 bases between. Germline V gene data show CDR1 as SQVTM and CDR2 as ANQGSEA. The CDR3 loop spans 12 amino acids. The CDR3, as DNA: TGCAGCGTAGCTTTTATCCAAGAGACCCAGTACTTC. Translated: CSVAFIQETQYF. Supplemented by reference TRBV29-1 and TRBJ2-5, the full variable domain reads SAVISQKPSRDICQRGTSLTIQCQVDSQVTMMFWYRQQPGQSLTLIATANQGSEATYESGFVIDKFPISRPNLTFSTLTVSNMSPEDSSIYLCSVAFIQETQYFGPGTRLLVL.

This chain joins TRBV19 and TRBJ2-7; 8 nucleotides agree with TRBD1. V was pared by 5 bases and J by 10 bases, with 13 bases of the junction left unmatched. The CDR3 extends over 14 amino acids. Looked up from germline, CDR1 is LNHDA and CDR2 is SQIVND (reference sequence). CDR3 amino acids: CASSPTGAKNFQYF. The DNA for the CDR3 is TGTGCCAGTAGTCCGACAGGGGCTAAGAATTTTCAGTACTTC.

The chain is built from TRBV11-1 and TRBJ2-1, with TRBD2 matching 8 bases. Trimming took 5 bases from V and 0 from J; bases not matched to a gene: 6. Per germline, CDR1 SGHAT and CDR2 FQDESV (reference sequence). This CDR3 contains 16 residues. In DNA form, the CDR3 reads TGTGCCAGCAGCGAATCCGGGACTAGCTCCTACAATGAGCAGTTCTTC. Amino acids: CASSESGTSSYNEQFF.

The V and J genes are TRBV5-5 and TRBJ1-1; no clear D gene. CDR3 size: 14 residues. Germline V CDR1 and CDR2: SGHKS, YYEKEE (reference sequence). The V end was cut by 4 bases, the J end by 9 bases, with 19 bases between. The CDR3 region has the DNA TGTGCCAGCAGCCTCAGTCCGGAGTTTAATCAAGCTTTCTTT. Its translation: CASSLSPEFNQAFF.

The V gene is TRBV28, the J gene TRBJ1-2, with D maybe TRBD1 (5 bases). The CDR3 loop spans 13 amino acids. Germline CDR1 is MDHEN and CDR2 is SYDVKM. V was cut by 9 bases and J by 4 bases, with 15 bases left in between. CDR3 loop: CASSPGDSYGYTF. Written as DNA, the CDR3 is TGTGCCAGTTCGCCGGGAGACAGCTATGGCTACACCTTC.

The chain combines TRBV27 with TRBJ1-4, with 11 nucleotides matching TRBD1. CDR3 length: 17 residues. Trimming at V came to 4 bases and at J to 4 bases, leaving 8 bases not matched to a gene. Germline CDR1 reads MNHEY; CDR2 reads SMNVEV (reference sequence). The CDR3 nucleotides are TGTGCCAGCAGTTCCGGACAGGGGGCTGAGCTTAATGAAAAACTGTTTTTT. This codes for CASSSGQGAELNEKLFF.

The chain has TRBV4-1 and TRBJ1-5; no firm D call. The germline CDR1 and CDR2 sequences are MGHRA and YSYEKL. The CDR3 sequence is 16 residues long. V lost 0 bases, J lost 7 bases, and 16 bases lay in between. CDR3 sequence reads: CASSQDSPNSRQPQHF. The CDR3, as DNA: TGCGCCAGCAGCCAAGATTCTCCCAACAGTCGGCAGCCCCAGCATTTT.

This clone was recorded only once. This chain links TRBV15 with TRBJ2-7; D is possibly TRBD2 (5 bases). The CDR3 covers 15 residues. Trimming removed 1 base at V and 3 bases at J, with 13 bases between. The germline V gene encodes CDR1 LNHNV and CDR2 YYDKDF (reference sequence). The CDR3 DNA is TGTGCCACCAGCAGAGCCCCCCGGGGTAACTACGAGCAGTACTTC. Its translation is CATSRAPRGNYEQYF.

The chain recombines TRBV6-1 with TRBJ1-5; tentative D call: TRBD1 (6 bases). This CDR3 is 13 amino acids long. CDR1 is MNHNS, CDR2 SASEGT, per germline. Trimming cost V 0 bases and J 11 bases, with 11 bases left between them. This CDR3 reads CASSEAGKGAQHF. In DNA form, the CDR3 reads TGTGCCAGCAGTGAAGCAGGGAAGGGGGCCCAGCATTTT.

The CDR3 here is CASSKGGLAGGEQYF. In DNA form, the CDR3 reads TGTGCCAGCAGCAAAGGGGGACTAGCGGGAGGCGAGCAGTACTTC. The J gene is TRBJ2-7, the V gene TRBV21-1; TRBD2 is the table's D call, not checked against the DNA. TRBV21-1 has pseudogene status. The CDR3 has 15 amino acids.

This chain joins TRBV19 and TRBJ1-6; D is unclear. V dropped 3 bases and J dropped 7 bases, with 10 bases sitting between them. The germline gives CDR1 LNHDA, CDR2 SQIVND (reference sequence). This CDR3 contains 14 residues. Written as DNA, the CDR3 is TGTGCCAGTAGTATTTGGGGAGAGAATTCACCCCTCCACTTT. Encoded protein: CASSIWGENSPLHF. The full variable domain, with the rest looked up from reference TRBV19 and TRBJ1-6, is DGGITQSPKYLFRKEGQNVTLSCEQNLNHDAMYWYRQDPGQGLRLIYYSQIVNDFQKGDIAEGYSVSREKKESFPLTVTSAQKNPTAFYLCASSIWGENSPLHFGNGTRLTVT.